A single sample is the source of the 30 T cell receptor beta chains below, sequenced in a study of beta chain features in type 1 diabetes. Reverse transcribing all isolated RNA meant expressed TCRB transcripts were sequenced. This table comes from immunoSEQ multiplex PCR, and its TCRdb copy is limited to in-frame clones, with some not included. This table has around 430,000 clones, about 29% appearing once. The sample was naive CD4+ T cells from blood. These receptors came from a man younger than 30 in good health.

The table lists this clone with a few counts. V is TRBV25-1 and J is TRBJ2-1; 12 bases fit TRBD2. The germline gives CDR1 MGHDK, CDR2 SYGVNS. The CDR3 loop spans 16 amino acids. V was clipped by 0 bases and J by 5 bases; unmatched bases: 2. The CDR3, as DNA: TGTGCCAGCAGTGAATATCGACTAGCGGGAGACAATGAGCAGTTCTTC. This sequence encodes CASSEYRLAGDNEQFF.

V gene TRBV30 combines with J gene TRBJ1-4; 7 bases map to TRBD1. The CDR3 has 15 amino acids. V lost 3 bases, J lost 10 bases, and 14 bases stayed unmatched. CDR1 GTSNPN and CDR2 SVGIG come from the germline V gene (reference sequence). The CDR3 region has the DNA TGTGCCTGGAGCGTCGACTTAGGACAGGCAGGAAAACTGTTTTTT. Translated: CAWSVDLGQAGKLFF.

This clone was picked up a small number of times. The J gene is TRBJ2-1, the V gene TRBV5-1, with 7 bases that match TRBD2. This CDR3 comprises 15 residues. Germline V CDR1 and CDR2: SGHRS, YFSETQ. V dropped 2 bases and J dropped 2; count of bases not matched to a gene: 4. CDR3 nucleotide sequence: TGCGCCAGCAGCTTTGGCGGGAGCGCCTACAATGAGCAGTTCTTC. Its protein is CASSFGGSAYNEQFF.

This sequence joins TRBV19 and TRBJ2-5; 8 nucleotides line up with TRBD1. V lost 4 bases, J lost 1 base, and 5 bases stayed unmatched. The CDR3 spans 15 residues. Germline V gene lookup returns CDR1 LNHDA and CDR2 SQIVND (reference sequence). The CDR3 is CASSTLRGLQETQYF. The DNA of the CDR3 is TGTGCCAGTAGTACCCTCAGGGGGCTCCAAGAGACCCAGTACTTC.

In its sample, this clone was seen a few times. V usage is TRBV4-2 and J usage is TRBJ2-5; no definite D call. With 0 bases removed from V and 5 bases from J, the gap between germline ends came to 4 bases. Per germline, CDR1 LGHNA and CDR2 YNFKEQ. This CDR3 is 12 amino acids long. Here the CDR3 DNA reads TGTGCCAGCAGCCAAGAACAGGAGACCCAGTACTTC. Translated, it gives CASSQEQETQYF.

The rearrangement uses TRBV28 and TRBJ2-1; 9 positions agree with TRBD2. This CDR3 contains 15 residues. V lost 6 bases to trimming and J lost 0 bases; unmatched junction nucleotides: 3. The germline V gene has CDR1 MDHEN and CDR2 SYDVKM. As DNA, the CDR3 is TGTGCCAGCAGGGGTAGCGGGAGCTCCTACAATGAGCAGTTCTTC. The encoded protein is CASRGSGSSYNEQFF.

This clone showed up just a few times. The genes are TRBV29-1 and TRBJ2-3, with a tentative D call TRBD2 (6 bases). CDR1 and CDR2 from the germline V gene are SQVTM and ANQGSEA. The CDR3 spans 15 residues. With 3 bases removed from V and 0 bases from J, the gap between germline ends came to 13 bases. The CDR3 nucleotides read TGCAGCGTTGATGGTTCGGCGGGGAGCACAGATACGCAGTATTTT. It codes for CSVDGSAGSTDTQYF.

CDR3 loop: CASSIWTSGSNEQFF. The CDR3 region has the DNA TGCGCCAGCAGCATATGGACTAGCGGGAGTAATGAGCAGTTCTTC. The chain combines TRBV5-1 with TRBJ2-1, with 13 bases fitting TRBD2. Trimming cost V 4 bases and J 7 bases; bases outside gene matches: 5. The CDR3 totals 15 residues. The germline V gene encodes CDR1 SGHRS and CDR2 YFSETQ. Using reference TRBV5-1 and TRBJ2-1 for the parts outside the CDR3, the full variable domain is KAGVTQTPRYLIKTRGQQVTLSCSPISGHRSVSWYQQTPGQGLQFLFEYFSETQRNKGNFPGRFSGRQFSNSRSEMNVSTLELGDSALYLCASSIWTSGSNEQFFGPGTRLTVL.

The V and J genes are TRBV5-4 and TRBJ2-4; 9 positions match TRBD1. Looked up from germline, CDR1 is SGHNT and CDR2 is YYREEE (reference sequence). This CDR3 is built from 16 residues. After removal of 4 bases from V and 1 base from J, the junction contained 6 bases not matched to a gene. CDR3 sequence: CASSSLQGAAKNIQYF. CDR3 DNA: TGTGCCAGCAGCAGCCTACAGGGGGCGGCCAAAAACATTCAGTACTTC.

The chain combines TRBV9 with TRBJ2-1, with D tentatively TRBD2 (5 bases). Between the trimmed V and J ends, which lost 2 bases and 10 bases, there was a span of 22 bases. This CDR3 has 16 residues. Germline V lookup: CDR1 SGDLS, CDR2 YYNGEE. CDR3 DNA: TGTGCCAGCAGCGTTCGGGCCTCCGGACCCCCGGGGGAGCAGTTCTTC. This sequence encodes CASSVRASGPPGEQFF.

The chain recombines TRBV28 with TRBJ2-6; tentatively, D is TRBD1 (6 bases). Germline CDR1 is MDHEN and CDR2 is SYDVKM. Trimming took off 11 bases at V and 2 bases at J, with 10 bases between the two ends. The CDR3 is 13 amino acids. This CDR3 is CAGNRAGANVLTF. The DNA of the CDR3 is TGTGCCGGCAACAGGGCTGGGGCCAACGTCCTGACTTTC. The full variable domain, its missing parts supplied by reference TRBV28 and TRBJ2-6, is DVKVTQSSRYLVKRTGEKVFLECVQDMDHENMFWYRQDPGLGLRLIYFSYDVKMKEKGDIPEGYSVSREKKERFSLILESASTNQTSMYLCAGNRAGANVLTFGAGSRLTVL.

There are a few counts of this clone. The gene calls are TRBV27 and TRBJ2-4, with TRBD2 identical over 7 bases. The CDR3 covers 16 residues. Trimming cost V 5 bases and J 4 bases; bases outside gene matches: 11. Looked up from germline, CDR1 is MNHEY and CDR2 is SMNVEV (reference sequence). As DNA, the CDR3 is TGTGCCAGCAGTCAAAGCCTAGCGGTAAATAAAAACATTCAGTACTTC. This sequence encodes CASSQSLAVNKNIQYF.

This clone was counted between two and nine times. CDR3 bases: TGTGCCAGCAGTGTACTACCGGACAGGAGCAGCTCCTACGAGCAGTACTTC. It codes for CASSVLPDRSSSYEQYF. The chain links TRBV25-1 to TRBJ2-7, with 7 bases identical to TRBD1. Germline CDR1 MGHDK, CDR2 SYGVNS. The CDR3 covers 17 residues. The ends lost 4 bases at V and 0 bases at J; junction bases unmatched: 12.

Here the CDR3 reads CASSLRTSGSNEQFF. The CDR3 nucleotides are TGCGCCAGCAGCCTCAGGACTAGCGGGAGTAATGAGCAGTTCTTC. The rearrangement joins TRBV5-1 to TRBJ2-1; 13 nucleotides line up with TRBD2. J gave up 7 bases and V 4 bases, and 5 bases lay outside the gene matches. The germline V gene encodes CDR1 SGHRS and CDR2 YFSETQ. CDR3 length: 15 residues.

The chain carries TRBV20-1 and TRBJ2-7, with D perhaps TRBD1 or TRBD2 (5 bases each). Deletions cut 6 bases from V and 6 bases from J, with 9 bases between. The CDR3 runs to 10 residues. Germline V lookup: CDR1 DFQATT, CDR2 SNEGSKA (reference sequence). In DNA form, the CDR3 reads TGCAGTGCCTTGGGGACCGAGCAGTACTTC. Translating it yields CSALGTEQYF.

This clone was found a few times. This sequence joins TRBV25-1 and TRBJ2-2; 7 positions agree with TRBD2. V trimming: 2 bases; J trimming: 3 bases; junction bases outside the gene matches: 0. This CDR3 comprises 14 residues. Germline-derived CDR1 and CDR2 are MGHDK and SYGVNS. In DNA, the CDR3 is TGTGCCAGCAGTGAAACTAGCGACACCGGGGAGCTGTTTTTT. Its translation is CASSETSDTGELFF. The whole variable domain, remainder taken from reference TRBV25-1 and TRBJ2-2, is EADIYQTPRYLVIGTGKKITLECSQTMGHDKMYWYQQDPGMELHLIHYSYGVNSTEKGDLSSESTVSRIRTEHFPLTLESARPSHTSQYLCASSETSDTGELFFGEGSRLTVL.

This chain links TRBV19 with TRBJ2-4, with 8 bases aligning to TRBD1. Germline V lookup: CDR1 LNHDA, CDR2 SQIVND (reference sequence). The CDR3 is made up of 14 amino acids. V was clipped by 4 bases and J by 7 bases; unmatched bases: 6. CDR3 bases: TGTGCCAGTAGTACCCCAGGGGGCCGGAACATTCAGTACTTC. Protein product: CASSTPGGRNIQYF.

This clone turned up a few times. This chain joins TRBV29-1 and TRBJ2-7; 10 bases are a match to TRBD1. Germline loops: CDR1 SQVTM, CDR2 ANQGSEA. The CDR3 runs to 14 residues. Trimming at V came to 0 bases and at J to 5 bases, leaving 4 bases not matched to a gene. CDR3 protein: CSVEEGQGFNEQYF. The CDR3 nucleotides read TGCAGCGTTGAAGAGGGACAGGGGTTCAACGAGCAGTACTTC.

The CDR3 sequence: CASSPQGRSTEAFF. The CDR3 DNA follows: TGTGCCAGCAGCCCCCAGGGGCGTAGCACTGAAGCTTTCTTT. This chain joins TRBV28 and TRBJ1-1; possible D gene TRBD1, 6 bases. CDR3 size: 14 residues. Trimming took 6 bases from V and 4 from J, leaving 15 bases between them. CDR1 is MDHEN, CDR2 SYDVKM, per germline.

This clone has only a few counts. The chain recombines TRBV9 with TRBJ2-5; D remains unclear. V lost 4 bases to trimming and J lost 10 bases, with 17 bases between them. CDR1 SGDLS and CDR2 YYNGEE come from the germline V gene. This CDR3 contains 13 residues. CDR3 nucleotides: TGTGCCAGCAGCCCCTACCCCCGTTTCGACCAGTACTTC. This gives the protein CASSPYPRFDQYF.

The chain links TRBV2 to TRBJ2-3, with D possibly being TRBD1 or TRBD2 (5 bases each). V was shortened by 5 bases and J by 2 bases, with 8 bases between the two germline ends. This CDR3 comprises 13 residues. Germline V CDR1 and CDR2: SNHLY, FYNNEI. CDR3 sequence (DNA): TGTGCCAGCAGTCGGGACCACACAGATACGCAGTATTTT. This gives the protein CASSRDHTDTQYF.

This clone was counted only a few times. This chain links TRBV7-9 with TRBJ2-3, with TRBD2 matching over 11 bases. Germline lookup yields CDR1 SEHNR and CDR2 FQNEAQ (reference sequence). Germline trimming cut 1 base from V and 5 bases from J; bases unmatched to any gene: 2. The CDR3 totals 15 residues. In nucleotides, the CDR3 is TGTGCCAGCAGCTTAGGGCTAGCGGGAGGAGATACGCAGTATTTT. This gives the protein CASSLGLAGGDTQYF.

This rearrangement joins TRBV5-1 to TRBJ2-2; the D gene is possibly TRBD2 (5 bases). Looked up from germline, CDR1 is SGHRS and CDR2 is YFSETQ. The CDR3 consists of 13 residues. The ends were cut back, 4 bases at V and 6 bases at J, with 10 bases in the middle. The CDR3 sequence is CASSAILAGELFF. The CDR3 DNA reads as TGCGCCAGCAGCGCAATACTAGCCGGGGAGCTGTTTTTT.

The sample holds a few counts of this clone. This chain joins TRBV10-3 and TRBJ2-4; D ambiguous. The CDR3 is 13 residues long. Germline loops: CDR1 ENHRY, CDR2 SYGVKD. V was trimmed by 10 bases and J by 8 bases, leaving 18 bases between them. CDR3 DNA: TGTGCCACTAAGACGGAGCCGGACGACATTCAGTACTTC. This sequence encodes CATKTEPDDIQYF.

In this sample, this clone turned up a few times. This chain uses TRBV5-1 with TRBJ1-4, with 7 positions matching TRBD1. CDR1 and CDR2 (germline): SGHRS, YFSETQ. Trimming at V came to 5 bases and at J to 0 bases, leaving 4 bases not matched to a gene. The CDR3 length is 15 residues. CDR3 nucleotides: TGCGCCAGCAGTCGACAGGGAGCAACTAATGAAAAACTGTTTTTT. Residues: CASSRQGATNEKLFF.

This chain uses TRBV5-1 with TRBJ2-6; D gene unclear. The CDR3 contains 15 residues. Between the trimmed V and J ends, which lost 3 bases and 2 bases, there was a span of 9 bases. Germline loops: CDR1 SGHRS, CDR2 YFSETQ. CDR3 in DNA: TGCGCCAGCAGCTCGGTCCTGACTGGGGCCAACGTCCTGACTTTC. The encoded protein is CASSSVLTGANVLTF.

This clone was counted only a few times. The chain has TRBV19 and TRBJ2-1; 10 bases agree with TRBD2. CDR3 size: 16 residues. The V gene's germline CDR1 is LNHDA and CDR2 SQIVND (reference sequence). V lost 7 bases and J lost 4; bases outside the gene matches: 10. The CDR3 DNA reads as TGTGCCAGTACCAGGACTAGCGGAGGCCTTTACAATGAGCAGTTCTTC. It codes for CASTRTSGGLYNEQFF.

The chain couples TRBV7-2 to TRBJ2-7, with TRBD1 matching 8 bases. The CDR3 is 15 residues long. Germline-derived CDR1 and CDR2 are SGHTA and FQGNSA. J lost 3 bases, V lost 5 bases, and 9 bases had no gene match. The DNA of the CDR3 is TGTGCCAGCAGCCCATGGACAGGGAAGAACTACGAGCAGTACTTC. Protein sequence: CASSPWTGKNYEQYF.

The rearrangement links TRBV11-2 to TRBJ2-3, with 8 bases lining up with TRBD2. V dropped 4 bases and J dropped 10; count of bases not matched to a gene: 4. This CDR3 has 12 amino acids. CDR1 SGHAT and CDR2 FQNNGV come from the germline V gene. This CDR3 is CASSSSGSAQYF. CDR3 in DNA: TGTGCCAGCAGCTCCAGCGGGAGTGCGCAGTATTTT.

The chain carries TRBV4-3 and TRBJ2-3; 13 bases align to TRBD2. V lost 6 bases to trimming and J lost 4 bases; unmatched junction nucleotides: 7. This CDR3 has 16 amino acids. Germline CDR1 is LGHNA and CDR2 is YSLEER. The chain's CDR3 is CASSPRTSGSADTQYF. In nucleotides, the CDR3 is TGCGCCAGCAGTCCGAGGACTAGCGGGAGTGCAGATACGCAGTATTTT.